A single sample gave rise to the 27 T cell receptor beta chains below, sequenced in a study of cytotoxic CD8 clonotypes in ibrutinib-treated CLL. The table came from immunoSEQ multiplex PCR; TCRdb's copy has only in-frame clones and leaves some out. Of more than 140,000 clones in the sample, 70% to 80% were seen once. Sequences were derived from PBMCs, sampled after 12 months of ibrutinib treatment. The receptors were gathered from a human donor with chronic lymphocytic leukemia.

The chain has TRBV7-2 and TRBJ2-1; the D gene is possibly TRBD2 (6 bases). V was pared by 1 base and J by 10 bases, with 17 bases between. The CDR3 is 15 residues long. Germline V gene lookup returns CDR1 SGHTA and CDR2 FQGNSA. As DNA, the CDR3 is TGTGCCAGCAGCTTAGGCGGGGCAGGGTCTTTCGAGCAGTTCTTC. This gives the protein CASSLGGAGSFEQFF.

The chain recombines TRBV7-2 with TRBJ1-2; no clear D gene. CDR3 length: 14 amino acids. The germline CDR1 and CDR2 sequences are SGHTA and FQGNSA. Trimming left V 2 bases short and J 7 bases short, with 14 bases between. The CDR3 DNA sequence: TGTGCCAGCAGCTTAAGCCCAGAATACTCTGGCTACACCTTC. Residues: CASSLSPEYSGYTF.

This clone was seen more than once but under ten times. The V and J genes are TRBV28 and TRBJ1-1; 7 bases fit TRBD1. V was clipped by 5 bases and J by 1 base; unmatched bases: 4. Germline V gives CDR1 MDHEN, CDR2 SYDVKM. This CDR3 comprises 14 residues. The CDR3: CASSTGDRNTEAFF. CDR3 nucleotides: TGTGCCAGCAGTACCGGGGACAGGAACACTGAAGCTTTCTTT. The full variable domain, in which reference TRBV28 and TRBJ1-1 provide the parts outside the CDR3, is DVKVTQSSRYLVKRTGEKVFLECVQDMDHENMFWYRQDPGLGLRLIYFSYDVKMKEKGDIPEGYSVSREKKERFSLILESASTNQTSMYLCASSTGDRNTEAFFGQGTRLTVV.

The V and J genes are TRBV28 and TRBJ1-2, with 8 bases matching TRBD1. This CDR3 has 16 residues. Trimming at V came to 5 bases and at J to 4 bases, leaving 12 bases not matched to a gene. The germline gives CDR1 MDHEN, CDR2 SYDVKM. The CDR3 reads CASSTFGQGGSYGYTF. In nucleotides, the CDR3 is TGTGCCAGCAGTACCTTCGGACAGGGCGGGAGCTATGGCTACACCTTC.

V and J are TRBV7-9 and TRBJ1-3, with 8 nucleotides matching TRBD1. The germline V gene has CDR1 SEHNR and CDR2 FQNEAQ (reference sequence). This CDR3 spans 15 amino acids. The J segment lost 2 bases and the V segment lost 5 bases, leaving 5 bases of the junction unmatched. The CDR3 loop is CASSRQGPPGNTIYF. The CDR3 region has the DNA TGTGCCAGCAGCCGACAGGGGCCTCCTGGAAACACCATATATTTT.

This chain uses TRBV2 with TRBJ1-6, with unresolved D. Trimming left V 8 bases short and J 10 bases short, with 12 bases between. Per the germline V gene, CDR1 is SNHLY and CDR2 is FYNNEI. This CDR3 region has 12 residues. This chain's CDR3 is CASSSGMSPLHF. CDR3 DNA sequence: TGTGCCAGCTCATCGGGAATGTCACCCCTCCACTTT.

The V call is TRBV18, the J call TRBJ2-3; 9 nucleotides line up with TRBD2. The CDR3 totals 15 residues. CDR1 KGHSH and CDR2 LQKENI come from the germline V gene. After removal of 1 base from V and 6 bases from J, the junction contained 5 bases not matched to a gene. This chain's CDR3 is CASSPLAGVSDTQYF. The CDR3, as DNA: TGTGCCAGCTCACCACTAGCGGGAGTATCGGATACGCAGTATTTT.

This clone showed up just once. The genes are TRBV18 and TRBJ1-1; D not certain. CDR1 is KGHSH and CDR2 is LQKENI in the germline V gene. This CDR3 is 13 amino acids long. The V gene lost 3 bases and the J gene lost 6 bases, with 11 bases spanning the gap. The CDR3 nucleotides are TGTGCCAGCTCACCGTCCATTTTGGCTGAAGCTTTCTTT. Residues: CASSPSILAEAFF.

The chain uses TRBV28 and TRBJ1-4, with D unresolved. The V gene's germline CDR1 is MDHEN and CDR2 SYDVKM. Trimming stripped 6 bases from V and 6 bases from J, with 17 bases between. The CDR3 length is 15 residues. CDR3 DNA: TGTGCCAGCAGACCGACCCATTTGACTGATGAAAAACTGTTTTTT. It yields the protein CASRPTHLTDEKLFF. The whole variable domain, filled in from reference TRBV28 and TRBJ1-4, reads DVKVTQSSRYLVKRTGEKVFLECVQDMDHENMFWYRQDPGLGLRLIYFSYDVKMKEKGDIPEGYSVSREKKERFSLILESASTNQTSMYLCASRPTHLTDEKLFFGSGTQLSVL.

The chain carries TRBV5-6 and TRBJ1-5; D unclear. Per the germline V gene, CDR1 is SGHDT and CDR2 is YYEEEE. The CDR3 is 14 amino acids. V shed 4 bases and J shed 1 base, with 9 bases lying between them. The CDR3 DNA follows: TGTGCCAGCAGCGGTCGGGGAAGCAATCAGCCCCAGCATTTT. It codes for CASSGRGSNQPQHF.

This clone was seen only a few times. The chain has TRBV5-1 and TRBJ2-1; 10 positions match TRBD2. The CDR3 covers 15 residues. Germline CDR1 SGHRS, CDR2 YFSETQ. J was trimmed by 4 bases and V by 3 bases; bases with no gene match: 4. The CDR3 DNA is TGCGCCAGCAGCTCTAGCGGGGGAGTTTACAATGAGCAGTTCTTC. It codes for CASSSSGGVYNEQFF.

V is TRBV28 and J is TRBJ2-3; 9 bases fit TRBD1. This CDR3 region has 13 residues. Trimming removed 7 bases from V and 6 bases from J; junction bases left unmatched: 5. Germline CDR1 is MDHEN and CDR2 is SYDVKM. The CDR3 DNA follows: TGTGCCAGCACCGACAGGGGGGCTGATACGCAGTATTTT. It specifies CASTDRGADTQYF.

The chain links TRBV9 to TRBJ2-7; the D gene is possibly TRBD1 (6 bases). The V end was cut by 0 bases, the J end by 3 bases, with 10 bases between. The germline V gene encodes CDR1 SGDLS and CDR2 YYNGEE. This CDR3 has 14 amino acids. CDR3 nucleotides: TGTGCCAGCAGCGTAGATGAAGGGGGCTACGAGCAGTACTTC. Residues: CASSVDEGGYEQYF.

The rearrangement joins TRBV19 to TRBJ1-3; D unresolved. The CDR3 has 13 residues. Germline V gene sequence: CDR1 LNHDA, CDR2 SQIVND (reference sequence). The V end lost 2 bases, the J end lost 8 bases, and 10 bases lay between the germline ends. The CDR3: CASSIPPMDTIYF. Here the CDR3 DNA reads TGTGCCAGTAGTATACCCCCGATGGACACCATATATTTT.

The chain uses TRBV7-2 and TRBJ2-7; 9 bases map to TRBD2. CDR3 length: 15 residues. V shed 2 bases, J shed 4 bases, and the junction held 6 bases outside the gene matches. Germline lookup yields CDR1 SGHTA and CDR2 FQGNSA. The CDR3 sequence: CASSLLRGGDYEQYF. Here the CDR3 DNA reads TGTGCCAGCAGCTTACTTCGCGGGGGGGATTACGAGCAGTACTTC.

CDR3 bases: TGTGCCTGGAGGGTGACTAGCGAGACAGATACGCAGTATTTT. Translating gives CAWRVTSETDTQYF. The J gene is TRBJ2-3, the V gene TRBV30; 8 bases are shared with TRBD2. The germline gives CDR1 GTSNPN, CDR2 SVGIG (reference sequence). V shed 3 bases and J 3 bases; nucleotides not matched to a gene: 5. The length of the CDR3 is 14 residues.

In this sample, this clone turned up a few times. The rearrangement uses TRBV7-6 and TRBJ2-2; maybe TRBD2 (5 bases). Germline V gene lookup returns CDR1 SGHVS and CDR2 FNYEAQ. The CDR3 contains 14 residues. V lost 2 bases and J lost 6, with 10 bases in between. The CDR3 bases are TGTGCCAGCAGCTTAAATGTGGGAGCCGGGGAGCTGTTTTTT. As protein: CASSLNVGAGELFF. The variable domain in full, with the rest retrieved from reference TRBV7-6 and TRBJ2-2, is GAGVSQSPRYKVTKRGQDVALRCDPISGHVSLYWYRQALGQGPEFLTYFNYEAQQDKSGLPNDRFSAERPEGSISTLTIQRTEQRDSAMYRCASSLNVGAGELFFGEGSRLTVL.

The chain links TRBV7-2 to TRBJ1-2; D gene unclear. The CDR3 covers 15 residues. The V gene lost 5 bases and the J gene lost 4 bases, with 17 bases spanning the gap. Germline CDR1 and CDR2: SGHTA and FQGNSA. The CDR3 DNA is TGTGCCAGCAGCCCCAACCGAGGTCAGAGCTATGGCTACACCTTC. This codes for CASSPNRGQSYGYTF.

The chain links TRBV7-2 to TRBJ2-4; D not certain. The CDR3 runs to 15 residues. Trimming removed 1 base from V and 3 bases from J, with 10 bases in between. Germline V gene lookup returns CDR1 SGHTA and CDR2 FQGNSA. The CDR3 coding sequence is TGTGCCAGCAGCTTAGGGATGTCTGGCAAAAACATTCAGTACTTC. Protein sequence: CASSLGMSGKNIQYF.

The sample holds one count of this clone. The V gene is TRBV28, the J gene TRBJ1-1, with 7 bases that match TRBD1. Germline trimming cut 3 bases from V and 3 bases from J; bases unmatched to any gene: 7. This CDR3 is built from 15 residues. Germline V gene lookup returns CDR1 MDHEN and CDR2 SYDVKM. CDR3 loop: CASSFPGGPHTEAFF. The CDR3 region has the DNA TGTGCCAGCAGTTTCCCAGGGGGTCCTCACACTGAAGCTTTCTTT.

CDR3 loop: CASSPAAGGGLNEQFF. CDR3 in DNA: TGTGCCAGCTCACCTGCTGCGGGCGGGGGATTGAATGAGCAGTTCTTC. The chain has TRBV18 and TRBJ2-1; 7 bases align to TRBD2. The CDR3 spans 16 residues. V lost 3 bases to trimming and J lost 7 bases; unmatched junction nucleotides: 12. Germline V CDR1 and CDR2: KGHSH, LQKENI.

V and J are TRBV10-3 and TRBJ1-2; 7 bases line up with TRBD1. Germline lookup yields CDR1 ENHRY and CDR2 SYGVKD. The trim removed 3 bases at V and 8 bases at J, leaving 9 bases unmatched. This CDR3 is 14 amino acids long. CDR3 sequence reads: CAISDYDRDGGYTF. CDR3 nucleotides: TGTGCCATCAGTGACTACGACAGGGACGGCGGCTACACCTTC.

The CDR3 here is CASRAIAGGSDTQYF. The CDR3 DNA sequence: TGTGCCAGCAGAGCGATAGCGGGGGGGTCAGATACGCAGTATTTT. The chain has TRBV2 and TRBJ2-3; the match to TRBD2 covers 11 bases. The CDR3 runs 15 residues. Germline-derived CDR1 and CDR2 are SNHLY and FYNNEI. Trimming at V came to 6 bases and at J to 4 bases, leaving 6 bases not matched to a gene.

This clone was counted only a few times. The chain uses TRBV28 and TRBJ2-7; the match to TRBD1 covers 9 bases. V lost 6 bases, J lost 6 bases, and 12 bases stayed unmatched. Germline loops: CDR1 MDHEN, CDR2 SYDVKM. This CDR3 region has 15 residues. The CDR3 sequence: CASSEDGTGRAEQYF. In DNA, the CDR3 is TGTGCCAGCAGCGAGGACGGGACAGGGAGGGCCGAGCAGTACTTC.

The chain is built from TRBV11-2 and TRBJ2-1; 8 bases match TRBD1. The junction had 6 bases not matched to a gene; V was cut back by 4 bases and J by 4 bases. This CDR3 is built from 15 residues. Germline CDR1 is SGHAT and CDR2 is FQNNGV. CDR3 in DNA: TGTGCCAGCAGCTCCCGGGACAGGAGTTACAATGAGCAGTTCTTC. Protein product: CASSSRDRSYNEQFF.

The V gene is TRBV28, the J gene TRBJ1-2; possibly TRBD1 for D (5 bases). V was cut by 6 bases and J by 2 bases, with 16 bases left in between. The germline CDR1 and CDR2 sequences are MDHEN and SYDVKM. The CDR3 covers 15 residues. The CDR3 coding sequence is TGTGCCAGCAGCCCCCCAGGGATGGCGAACTATGGCTACACCTTC. It yields the protein CASSPPGMANYGYTF.

This clone has just a few counts. The rearrangement joins TRBV28 to TRBJ1-3; perhaps TRBD1 as D (5 bases). Germline lookup yields CDR1 MDHEN and CDR2 SYDVKM. Trimming removed 3 bases at V and 4 bases at J, with 10 bases between. The CDR3 covers 14 residues. CDR3 sequence (DNA): TGTGCCAGCAGTTTCCATTCAGGGGGAAACACCATATATTTT. Protein sequence: CASSFHSGGNTIYF.